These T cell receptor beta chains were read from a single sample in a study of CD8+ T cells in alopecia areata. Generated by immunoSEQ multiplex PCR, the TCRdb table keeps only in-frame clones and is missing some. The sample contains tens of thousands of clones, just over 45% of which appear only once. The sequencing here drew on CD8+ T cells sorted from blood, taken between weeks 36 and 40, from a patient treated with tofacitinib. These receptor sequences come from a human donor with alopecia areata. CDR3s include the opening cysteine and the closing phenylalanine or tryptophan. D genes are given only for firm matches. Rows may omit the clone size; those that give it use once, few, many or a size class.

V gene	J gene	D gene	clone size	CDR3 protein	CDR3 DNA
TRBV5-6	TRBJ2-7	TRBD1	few	CASSPTGGVYEQYF	TGTGCCAGCAGCCCGACAGGGGGCGTCTACGAGCAGTACTTC
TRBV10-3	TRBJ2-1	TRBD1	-	CAMGQGLYNEQFF	TGTGCCATGGGACAGGGGTTGTACAATGAGCAGTTCTTC
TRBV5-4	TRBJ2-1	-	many	CASSLGNEQFF	TGTGCCAGCAGCTTGGGTAATGAGCAGTTCTTC
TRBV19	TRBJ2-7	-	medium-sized	CASSFGGGEQYF	TGTGCCAGTAGTTTCGGAGGCGGCGAGCAGTACTTC
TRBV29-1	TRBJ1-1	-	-	CSARVGTEAFF	TGCAGCGCCCGGGTGGGGACTGAAGCTTTCTTT
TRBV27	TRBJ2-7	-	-	CASSLIGEAPYEQYF	TGTGCCAGCAGTTTGATTGGTGAGGCGCCCTACGAGCAGTACTTC
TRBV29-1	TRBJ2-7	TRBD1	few	CSVNSGQGAREQYF	TGCAGCGTCAACTCGGGACAGGGGGCCAGGGAGCAGTACTTC
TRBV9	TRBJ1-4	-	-	CASSAGRATNEKLFF	TGTGCCAGCAGCGCTGGGAGGGCCACTAATGAAAAACTGTTTTTT
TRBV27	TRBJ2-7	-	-	CASSSRDKVTYEQYF	TGTGCCAGCAGTTCCCGGGACAAAGTCACCTACGAGCAGTACTTC
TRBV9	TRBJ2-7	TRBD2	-	CASSALAGVPPYEQYF	TGTGCCAGCAGCGCCCTAGCGGGAGTCCCACCCTACGAGCAGTACTTC
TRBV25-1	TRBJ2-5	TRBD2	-	CASSEWTSGQETQYF	TGTGCCAGCAGTGAATGGACTAGCGGACAAGAGACCCAGTACTTC
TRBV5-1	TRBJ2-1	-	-	CASSSEPGLYNEQFF	TGCGCCAGCAGCTCCGAGCCAGGGTTGTACAATGAGCAGTTCTTC
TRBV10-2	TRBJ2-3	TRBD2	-	CASSESPSGRTTDTQYF	TGCGCCAGCAGTGAGTCCCCGAGCGGGAGGACCACAGATACGCAGTATTTT
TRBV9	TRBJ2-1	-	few	CASSQEGSNEQFF	TGCGCCAGCAGCCAAGAGGGTTCCAATGAGCAGTTCTTC
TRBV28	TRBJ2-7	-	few	CASSIGPGYEQYF	TGTGCCAGCAGTATTGGACCGGGCTACGAGCAGTACTTC
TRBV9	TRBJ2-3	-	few	CASSLASGLDTQYF	TGTGCCAGCAGCTTAGCCAGCGGGCTTGATACGCAGTATTTT
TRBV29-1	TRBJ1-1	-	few	CSAWTPNTEAFF	TGCAGCGCTTGGACACCGAACACTGAAGCTTTCTTT
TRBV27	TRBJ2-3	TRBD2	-	CASSPSGSTDTQYF	TGTGCCAGCAGTCCTAGCGGGAGCACAGATACGCAGTATTTT
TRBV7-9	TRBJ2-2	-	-	CASSSTGELFF	TGTGCCAGCAGCTCTACCGGGGAGCTGTTTTTT